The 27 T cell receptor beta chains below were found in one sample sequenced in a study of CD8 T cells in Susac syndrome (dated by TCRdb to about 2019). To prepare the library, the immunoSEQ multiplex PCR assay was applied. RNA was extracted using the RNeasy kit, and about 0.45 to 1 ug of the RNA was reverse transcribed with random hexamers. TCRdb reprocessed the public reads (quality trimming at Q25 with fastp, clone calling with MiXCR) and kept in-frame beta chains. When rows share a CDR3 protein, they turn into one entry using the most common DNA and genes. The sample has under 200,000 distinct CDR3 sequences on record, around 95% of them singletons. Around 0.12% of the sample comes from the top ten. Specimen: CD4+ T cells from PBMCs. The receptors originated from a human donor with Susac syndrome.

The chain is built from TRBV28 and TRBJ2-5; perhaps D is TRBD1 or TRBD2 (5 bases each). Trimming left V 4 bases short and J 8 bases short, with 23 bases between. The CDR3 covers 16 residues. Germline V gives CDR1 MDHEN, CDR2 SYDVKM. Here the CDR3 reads CASSSTGLSGPLTQYF. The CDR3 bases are TGTGCCAGCAGTTCGACCGGACTCTCAGGGCCTCTCACCCAGTACTTC.

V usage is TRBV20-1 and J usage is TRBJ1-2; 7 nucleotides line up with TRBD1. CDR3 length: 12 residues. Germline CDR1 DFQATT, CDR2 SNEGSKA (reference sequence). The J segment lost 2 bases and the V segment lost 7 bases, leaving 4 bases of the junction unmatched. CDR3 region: CSEATGNYGYTF. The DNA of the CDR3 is TGCAGTGAAGCGACAGGGAACTATGGCTACACCTTC.

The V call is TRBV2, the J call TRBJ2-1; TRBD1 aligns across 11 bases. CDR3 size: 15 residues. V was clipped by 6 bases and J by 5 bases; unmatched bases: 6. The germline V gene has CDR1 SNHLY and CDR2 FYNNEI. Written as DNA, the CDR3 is TGTGCCAGCAGCGTCGGACAGGGGGCGAACAATGAGCAGTTCTTC. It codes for CASSVGQGANNEQFF.

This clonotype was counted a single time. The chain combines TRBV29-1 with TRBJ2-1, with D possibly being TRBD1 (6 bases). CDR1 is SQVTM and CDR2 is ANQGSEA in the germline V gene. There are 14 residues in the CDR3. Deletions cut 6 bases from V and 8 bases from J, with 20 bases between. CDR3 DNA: TGCAGCGTCAGGAGACAGGAAGAGTTGGATGAGCAGTTCTTC. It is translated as CSVRRQEELDEQFF.

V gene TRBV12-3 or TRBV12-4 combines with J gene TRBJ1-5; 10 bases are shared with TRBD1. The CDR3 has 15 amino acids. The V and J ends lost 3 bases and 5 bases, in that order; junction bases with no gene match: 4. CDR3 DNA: TGTGCCAGCAGTTTGAGGGACAGGGGACATCAGCCCCAGCATTTT. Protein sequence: CASSLRDRGHQPQHF.

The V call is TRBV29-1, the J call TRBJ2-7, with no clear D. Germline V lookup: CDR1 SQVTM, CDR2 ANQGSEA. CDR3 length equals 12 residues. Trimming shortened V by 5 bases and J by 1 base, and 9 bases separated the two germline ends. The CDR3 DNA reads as TGCAGCGTTCAAGTCGAATCCTACGAGCAGTACTTC. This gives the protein CSVQVESYEQYF.

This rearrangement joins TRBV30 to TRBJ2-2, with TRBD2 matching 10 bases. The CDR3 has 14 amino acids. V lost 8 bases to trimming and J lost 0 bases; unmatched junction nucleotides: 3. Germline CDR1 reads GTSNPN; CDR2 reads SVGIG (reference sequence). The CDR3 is CARTSGTNTGELFF. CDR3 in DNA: TGTGCCCGCACTAGCGGGACGAACACCGGGGAGCTGTTTTTT.

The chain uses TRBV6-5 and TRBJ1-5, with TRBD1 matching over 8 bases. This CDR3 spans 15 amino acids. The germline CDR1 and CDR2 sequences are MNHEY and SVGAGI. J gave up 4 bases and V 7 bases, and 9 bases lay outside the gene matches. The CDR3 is CASKSKTGDNQPQHF. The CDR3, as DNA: TGTGCCAGCAAAAGCAAGACAGGGGATAATCAGCCCCAGCATTTT.

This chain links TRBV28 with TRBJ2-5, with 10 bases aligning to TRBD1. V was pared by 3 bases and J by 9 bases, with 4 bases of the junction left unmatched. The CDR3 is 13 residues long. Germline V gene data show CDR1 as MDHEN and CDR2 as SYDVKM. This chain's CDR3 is CASSLRTGGPQYF. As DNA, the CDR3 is TGTGCCAGCAGTTTGAGGACAGGGGGACCCCAGTACTTC. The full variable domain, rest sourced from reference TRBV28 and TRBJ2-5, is DVKVTQSSRYLVKRTGEKVFLECVQDMDHENMFWYRQDPGLGLRLIYFSYDVKMKEKGDIPEGYSVSREKKERFSLILESASTNQTSMYLCASSLRTGGPQYFGPGTRLLVL.

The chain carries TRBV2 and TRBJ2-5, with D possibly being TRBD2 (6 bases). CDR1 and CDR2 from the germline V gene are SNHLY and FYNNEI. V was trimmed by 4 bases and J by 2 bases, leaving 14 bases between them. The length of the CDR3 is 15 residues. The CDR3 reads CASSVRTSWQETQYF. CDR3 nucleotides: TGTGCCAGCAGTGTACGCACTAGCTGGCAAGAGACCCAGTACTTC.

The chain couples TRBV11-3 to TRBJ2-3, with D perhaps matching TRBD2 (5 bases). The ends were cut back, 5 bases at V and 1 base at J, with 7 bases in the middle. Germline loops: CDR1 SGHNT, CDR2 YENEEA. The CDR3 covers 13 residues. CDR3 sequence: CASSDGGTDTQYF. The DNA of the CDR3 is TGTGCCAGCAGCGACGGGGGCACAGATACGCAGTATTTT.

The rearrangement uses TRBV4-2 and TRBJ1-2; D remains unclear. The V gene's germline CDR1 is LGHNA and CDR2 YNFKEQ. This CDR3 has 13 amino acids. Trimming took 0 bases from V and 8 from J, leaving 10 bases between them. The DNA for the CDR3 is TGTGCCAGCAGCCAAGACCGGCTGGGAGGCTACACCTTC. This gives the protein CASSQDRLGGYTF.

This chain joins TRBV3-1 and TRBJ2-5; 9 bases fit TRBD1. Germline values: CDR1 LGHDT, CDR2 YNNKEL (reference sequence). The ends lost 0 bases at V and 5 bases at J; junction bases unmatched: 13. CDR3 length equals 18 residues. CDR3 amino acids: CASSQDYRTGGAEETQYF. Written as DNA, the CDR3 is TGTGCCAGCAGCCAAGATTATAGAACAGGGGGCGCTGAGGAGACCCAGTACTTC.

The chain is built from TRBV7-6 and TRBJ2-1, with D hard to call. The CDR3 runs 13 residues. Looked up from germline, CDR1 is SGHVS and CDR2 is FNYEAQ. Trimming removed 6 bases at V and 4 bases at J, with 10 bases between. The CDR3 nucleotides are TGTGCCAGCAGTTCTACTCCATACAATGAGCAGTTCTTC. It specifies CASSSTPYNEQFF. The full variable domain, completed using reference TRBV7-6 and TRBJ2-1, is GAGVSQSPRYKVTKRGQDVALRCDPISGHVSLYWYRQALGQGPEFLTYFNYEAQQDKSGLPNDRFSAERPEGSISTLTIQRTEQRDSAMYRCASSSTPYNEQFFGPGTRLTVL.

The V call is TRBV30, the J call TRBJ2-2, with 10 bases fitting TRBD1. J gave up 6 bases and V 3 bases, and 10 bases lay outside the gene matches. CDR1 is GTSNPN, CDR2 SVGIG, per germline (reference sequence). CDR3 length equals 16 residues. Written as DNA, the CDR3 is TGTGCCTGGAGGAGAAAGGGACAGGGGTGGCCCGGGGAGCTGTTTTTT. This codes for CAWRRKGQGWPGELFF.

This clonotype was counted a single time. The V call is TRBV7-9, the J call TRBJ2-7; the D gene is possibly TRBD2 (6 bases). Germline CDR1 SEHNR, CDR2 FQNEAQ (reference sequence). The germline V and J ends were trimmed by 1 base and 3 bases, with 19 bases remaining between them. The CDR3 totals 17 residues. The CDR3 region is CASSLGSGGTGDYEQYF. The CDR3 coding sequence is TGTGCCAGCAGCTTAGGGTCGGGCGGGACGGGAGACTACGAGCAGTACTTC.

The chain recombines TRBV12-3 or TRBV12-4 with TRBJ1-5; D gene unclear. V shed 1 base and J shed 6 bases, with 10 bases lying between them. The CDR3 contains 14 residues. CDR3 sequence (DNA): TGTGCCAGCAGTTTAGGGCCAGCGGGTCAGCCCCAGCATTTT. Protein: CASSLGPAGQPQHF.

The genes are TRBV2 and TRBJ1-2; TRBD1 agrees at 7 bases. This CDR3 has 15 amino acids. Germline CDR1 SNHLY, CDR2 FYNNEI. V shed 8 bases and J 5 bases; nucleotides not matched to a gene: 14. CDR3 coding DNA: TGTGCCAGCGGGGACTCCACAGGGGAAACTTATGGCTACACCTTC. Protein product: CASGDSTGETYGYTF.

In nucleotides, the CDR3 is TGCGCCAGCAGTCAATCTCCTGAATACGAGCAGTACTTC. Translating it yields CASSQSPEYEQYF. The chain links TRBV23-1 to TRBJ2-7, with D hard to call. TRBV23-1 is an open reading frame whose function is uncertain. V lost 0 bases to trimming and J lost 4 bases, with 7 bases between them. This CDR3 has 13 residues.

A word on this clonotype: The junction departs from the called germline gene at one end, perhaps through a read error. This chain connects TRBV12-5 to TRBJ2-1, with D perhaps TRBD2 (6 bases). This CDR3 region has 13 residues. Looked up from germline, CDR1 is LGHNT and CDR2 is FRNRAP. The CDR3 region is CASRRDSSEAVSF. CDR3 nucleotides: TGTGCTTCCAGACGGGACTCTTCAGAGGCTGTGTCCTTC.

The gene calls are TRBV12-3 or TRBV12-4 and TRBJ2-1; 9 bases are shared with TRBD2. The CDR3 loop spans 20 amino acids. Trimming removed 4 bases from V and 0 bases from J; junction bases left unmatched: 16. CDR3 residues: CASSSPLGTSSSHSYNEQFF. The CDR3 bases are TGTGCCAGCAGTTCACCCCTCGGGACTAGCAGCAGTCACTCCTACAATGAGCAGTTCTTC.

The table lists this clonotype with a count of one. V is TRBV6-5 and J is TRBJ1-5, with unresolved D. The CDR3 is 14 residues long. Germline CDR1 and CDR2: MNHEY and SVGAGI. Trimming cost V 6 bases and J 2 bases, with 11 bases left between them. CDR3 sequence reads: CASSSGRGNQPQHF. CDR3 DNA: TGTGCCAGCAGCTCCGGACGGGGCAATCAGCCCCAGCATTTT.

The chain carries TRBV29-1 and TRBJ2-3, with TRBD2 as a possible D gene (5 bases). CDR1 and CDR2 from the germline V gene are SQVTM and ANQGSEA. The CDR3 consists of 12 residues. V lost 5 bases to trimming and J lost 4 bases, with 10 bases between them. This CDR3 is CSVYTRSDTQYF. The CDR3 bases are TGCAGCGTTTACACTAGGTCAGATACGCAGTATTTT.

DNA for the CDR3: TGTGCCAGCAGCCCTCGTTTCAGGGGGGATGAGCAGTTCTTC. Translation gives CASSPRFRGDEQFF. The rearrangement uses TRBV7-2 and TRBJ2-1; maybe TRBD1 (7 bases). Germline V lookup: CDR1 SGHTA, CDR2 FQGNSA. V was pared by 5 bases and J by 8 bases, with 16 bases between. This CDR3 is built from 14 residues.

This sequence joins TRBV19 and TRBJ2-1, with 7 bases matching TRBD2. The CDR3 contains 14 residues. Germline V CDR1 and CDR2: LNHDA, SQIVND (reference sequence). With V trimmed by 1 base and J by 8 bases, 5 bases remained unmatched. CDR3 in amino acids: CASSIGLARDEQFF. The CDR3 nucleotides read TGTGCCAGTAGTATAGGACTAGCTAGGGATGAGCAGTTCTTC.

CDR3 amino acids: CSVDKERQLHQPQHF. CDR3 DNA: TGCAGCGTTGATAAAGAGAGACAGCTTCATCAGCCCCAGCATTTT. This chain uses TRBV29-1 with TRBJ1-5; D might be TRBD1 (5 bases). V shed 3 bases and J shed 5 bases, with 17 bases lying between them. The germline V gene encodes CDR1 SQVTM and CDR2 ANQGSEA. This CDR3 is 15 amino acids long.

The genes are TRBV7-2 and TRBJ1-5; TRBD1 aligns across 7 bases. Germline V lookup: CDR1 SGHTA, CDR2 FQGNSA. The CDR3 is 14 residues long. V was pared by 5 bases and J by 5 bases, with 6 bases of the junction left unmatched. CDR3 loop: CASSTDRAHQPQHF. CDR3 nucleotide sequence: TGTGCCAGCAGCACCGACAGGGCCCATCAGCCCCAGCATTTT.